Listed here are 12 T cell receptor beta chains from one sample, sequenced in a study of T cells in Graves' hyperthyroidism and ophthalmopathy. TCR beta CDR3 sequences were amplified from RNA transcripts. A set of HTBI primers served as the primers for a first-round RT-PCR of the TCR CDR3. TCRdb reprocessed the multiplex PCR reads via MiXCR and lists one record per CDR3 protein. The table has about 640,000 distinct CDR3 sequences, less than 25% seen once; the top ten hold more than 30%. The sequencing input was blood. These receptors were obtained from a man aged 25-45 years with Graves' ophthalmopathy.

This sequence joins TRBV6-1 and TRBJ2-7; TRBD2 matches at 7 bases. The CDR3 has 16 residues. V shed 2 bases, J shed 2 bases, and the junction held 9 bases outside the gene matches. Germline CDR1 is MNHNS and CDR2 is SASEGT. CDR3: CASSEMVSGLAYEQYF. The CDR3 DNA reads TGTGCCAGCAGTGAAATGGTTAGCGGGCTGGCCTACGAGCAGTACTTC.

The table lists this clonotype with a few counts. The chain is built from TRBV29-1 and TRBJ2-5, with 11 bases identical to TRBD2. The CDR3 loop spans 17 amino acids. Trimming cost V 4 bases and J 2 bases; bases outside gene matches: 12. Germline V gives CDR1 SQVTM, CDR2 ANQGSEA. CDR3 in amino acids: CSVAARGRTSGQETQYF. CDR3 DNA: TGCAGCGTTGCGGCTAGGGGGCGGACTAGCGGGCAAGAGACCCAGTACTTC.

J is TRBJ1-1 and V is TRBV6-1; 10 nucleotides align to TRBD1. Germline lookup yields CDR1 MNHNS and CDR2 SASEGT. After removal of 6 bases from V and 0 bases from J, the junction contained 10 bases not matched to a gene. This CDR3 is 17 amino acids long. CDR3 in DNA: TGTGCCAGCAGCCCCTGGGGGACAGGGGCTCTGAACACTGAAGCTTTCTTT. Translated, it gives CASSPWGTGALNTEAFF.

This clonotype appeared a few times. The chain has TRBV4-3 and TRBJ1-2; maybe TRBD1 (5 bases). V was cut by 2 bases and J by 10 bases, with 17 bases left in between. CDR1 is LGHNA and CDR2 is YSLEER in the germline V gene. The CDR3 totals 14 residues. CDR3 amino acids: CASSQYGAEGAYTF. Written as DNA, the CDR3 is TGCGCCAGCAGCCAATACGGGGCCGAGGGCGCCTACACCTTC.

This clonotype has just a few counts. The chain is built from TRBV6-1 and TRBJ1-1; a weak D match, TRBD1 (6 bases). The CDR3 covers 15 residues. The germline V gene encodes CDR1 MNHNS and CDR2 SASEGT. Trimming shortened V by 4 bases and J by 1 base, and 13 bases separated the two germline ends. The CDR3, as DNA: TGTGCCAGCAGTGTACCTTGGGGGGCGAACACTGAAGCTTTCTTT. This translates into CASSVPWGANTEAFF.

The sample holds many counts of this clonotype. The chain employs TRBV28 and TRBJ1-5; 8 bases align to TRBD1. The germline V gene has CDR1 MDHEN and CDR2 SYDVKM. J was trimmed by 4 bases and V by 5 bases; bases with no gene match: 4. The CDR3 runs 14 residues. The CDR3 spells CASSNRGTNQPQHF. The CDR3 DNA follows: TGTGCCAGCAGTAACAGGGGGACAAATCAGCCCCAGCATTTT.

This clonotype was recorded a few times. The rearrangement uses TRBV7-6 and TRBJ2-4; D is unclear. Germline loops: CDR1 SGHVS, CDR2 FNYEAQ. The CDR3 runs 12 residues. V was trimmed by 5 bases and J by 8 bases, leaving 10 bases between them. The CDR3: CASSDRTDIQYF. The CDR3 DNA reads TGTGCCAGCAGCGATAGGACGGACATTCAGTACTTC.

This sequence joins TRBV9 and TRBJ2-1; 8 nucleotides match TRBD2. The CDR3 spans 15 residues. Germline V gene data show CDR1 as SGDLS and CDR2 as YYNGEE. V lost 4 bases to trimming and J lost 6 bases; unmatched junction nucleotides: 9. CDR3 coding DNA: TGTGCCAGCAGCACCGCGGGAGGAGGAAGCAATGAGCAGTTCTTC. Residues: CASSTAGGGSNEQFF.

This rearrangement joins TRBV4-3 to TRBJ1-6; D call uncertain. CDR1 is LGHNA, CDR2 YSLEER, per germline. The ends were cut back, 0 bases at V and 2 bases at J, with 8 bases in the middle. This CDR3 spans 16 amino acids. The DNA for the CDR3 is TGCGCCAGCAGCCAAGATGTGGGCCCCTATAATTCACCCCTCCACTTT. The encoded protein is CASSQDVGPYNSPLHF.

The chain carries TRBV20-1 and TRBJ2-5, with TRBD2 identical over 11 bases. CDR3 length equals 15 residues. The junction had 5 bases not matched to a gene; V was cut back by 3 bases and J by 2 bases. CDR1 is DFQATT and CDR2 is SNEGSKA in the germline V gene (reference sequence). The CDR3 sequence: CSASTSGSLQETQYF. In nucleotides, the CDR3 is TGCAGTGCTAGTACTAGCGGGAGTCTGCAAGAGACCCAGTACTTC.

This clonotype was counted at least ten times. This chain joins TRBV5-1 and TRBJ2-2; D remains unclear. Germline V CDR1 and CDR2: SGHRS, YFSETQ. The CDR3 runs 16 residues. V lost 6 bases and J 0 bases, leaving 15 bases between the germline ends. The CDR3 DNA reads TGCGCCAGCACCCCTTATCCAGGAGCGAACACCGGGGAGCTGTTTTTT. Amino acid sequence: CASTPYPGANTGELFF.

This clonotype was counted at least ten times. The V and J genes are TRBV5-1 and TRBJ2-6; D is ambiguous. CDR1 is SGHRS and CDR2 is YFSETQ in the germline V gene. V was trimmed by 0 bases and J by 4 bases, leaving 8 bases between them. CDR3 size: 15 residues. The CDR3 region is CASSLEGAGANVLTF. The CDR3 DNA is TGCGCCAGCAGCTTGGAAGGAGCAGGGGCCAACGTCCTGACTTTC.